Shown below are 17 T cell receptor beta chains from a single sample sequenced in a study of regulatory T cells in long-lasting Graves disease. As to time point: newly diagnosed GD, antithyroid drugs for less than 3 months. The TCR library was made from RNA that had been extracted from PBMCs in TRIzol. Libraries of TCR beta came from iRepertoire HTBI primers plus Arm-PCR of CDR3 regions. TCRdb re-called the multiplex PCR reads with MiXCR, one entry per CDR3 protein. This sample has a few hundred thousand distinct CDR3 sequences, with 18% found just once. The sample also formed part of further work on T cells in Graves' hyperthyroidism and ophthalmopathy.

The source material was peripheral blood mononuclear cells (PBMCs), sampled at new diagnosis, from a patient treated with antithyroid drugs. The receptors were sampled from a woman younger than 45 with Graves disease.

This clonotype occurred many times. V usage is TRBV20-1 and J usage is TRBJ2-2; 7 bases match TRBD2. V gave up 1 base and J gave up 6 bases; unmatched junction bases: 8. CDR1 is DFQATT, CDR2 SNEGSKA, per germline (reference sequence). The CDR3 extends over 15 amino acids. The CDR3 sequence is CSARGSERGAGELFF. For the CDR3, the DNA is TGCAGTGCTAGAGGGTCCGAACGGGGGGCCGGGGAGCTGTTTTTT.

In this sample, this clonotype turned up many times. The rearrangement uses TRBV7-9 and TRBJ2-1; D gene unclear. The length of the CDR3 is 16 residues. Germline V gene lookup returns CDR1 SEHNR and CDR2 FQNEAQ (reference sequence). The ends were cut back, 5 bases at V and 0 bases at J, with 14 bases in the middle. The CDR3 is CASSPPGRSSYNEQFF. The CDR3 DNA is TGTGCCAGCAGCCCCCCAGGACGTAGCTCCTACAATGAGCAGTTCTTC.

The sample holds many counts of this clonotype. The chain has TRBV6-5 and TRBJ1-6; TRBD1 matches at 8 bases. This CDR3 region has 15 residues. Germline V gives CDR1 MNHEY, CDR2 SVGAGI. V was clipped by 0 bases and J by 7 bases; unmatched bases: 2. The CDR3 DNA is TGTGCCAGCAGTTACTCTCCAGGGGGCAATTCACCCCTCCACTTT. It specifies CASSYSPGGNSPLHF.

Written as DNA, the CDR3 is TGCGCCAGCAGTGACCGGGGACTAGCGGGGGGCCCTGCAGGATACAATGAGCAGTTCTTC. Amino acids: CASSDRGLAGGPAGYNEQFF. The chain has TRBV10-1 and TRBJ2-1; 15 nucleotides align to TRBD2. V lost 3 bases and J lost 4; bases outside the gene matches: 13. Germline CDR1 is WNHNN and CDR2 is SYGVQD (reference sequence). The CDR3 is 20 amino acids.

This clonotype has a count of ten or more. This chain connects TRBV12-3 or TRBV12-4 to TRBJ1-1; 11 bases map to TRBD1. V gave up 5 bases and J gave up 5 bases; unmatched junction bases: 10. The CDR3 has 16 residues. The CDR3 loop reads CASSPTSGTGGTEAFF. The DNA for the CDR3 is TGTGCCAGCAGTCCGACAAGCGGGACAGGGGGGACTGAAGCTTTCTTT.

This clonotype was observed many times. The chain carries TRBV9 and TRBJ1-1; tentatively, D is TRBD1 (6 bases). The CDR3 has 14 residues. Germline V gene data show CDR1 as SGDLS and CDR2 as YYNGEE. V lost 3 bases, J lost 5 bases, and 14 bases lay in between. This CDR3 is CASSDEGTWTEAFF. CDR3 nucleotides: TGTGCCAGCAGCGACGAGGGGACATGGACTGAAGCTTTCTTT.

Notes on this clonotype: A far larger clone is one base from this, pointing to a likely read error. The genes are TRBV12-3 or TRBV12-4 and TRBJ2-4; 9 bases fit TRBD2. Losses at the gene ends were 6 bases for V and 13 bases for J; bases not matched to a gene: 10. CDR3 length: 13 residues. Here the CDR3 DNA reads TGTGCCAGCAGGGCTAGCGGGGAGGATGAGCAGTACTTC. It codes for CASRASGEDEQYF.

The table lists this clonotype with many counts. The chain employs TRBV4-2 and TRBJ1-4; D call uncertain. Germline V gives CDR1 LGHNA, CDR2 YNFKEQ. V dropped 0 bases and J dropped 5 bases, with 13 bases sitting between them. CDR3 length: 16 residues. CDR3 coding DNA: TGTGCCAGCAGCCAAGACGCGTCAGGTGGGAATGAAAAACTGTTTTTT. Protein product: CASSQDASGGNEKLFF.

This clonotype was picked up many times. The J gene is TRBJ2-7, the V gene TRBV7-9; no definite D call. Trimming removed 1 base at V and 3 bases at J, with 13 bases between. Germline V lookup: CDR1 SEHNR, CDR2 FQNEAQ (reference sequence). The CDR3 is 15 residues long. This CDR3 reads CASSLVLGSDYEQYF. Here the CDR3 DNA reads TGTGCCAGCAGCTTAGTCTTGGGGTCGGACTACGAGCAGTACTTC.

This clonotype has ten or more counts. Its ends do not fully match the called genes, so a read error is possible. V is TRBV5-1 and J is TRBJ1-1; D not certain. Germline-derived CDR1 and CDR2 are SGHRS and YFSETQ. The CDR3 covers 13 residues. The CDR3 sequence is CASSLYEDTEAFF. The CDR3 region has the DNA TGTGCCAGCAGCTTGTATGAAGACACTGAAGCTTTCTTT.

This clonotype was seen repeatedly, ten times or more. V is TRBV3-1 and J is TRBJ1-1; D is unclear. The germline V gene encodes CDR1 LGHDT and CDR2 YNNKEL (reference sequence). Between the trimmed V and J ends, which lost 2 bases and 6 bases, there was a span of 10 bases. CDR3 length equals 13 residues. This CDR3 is CASSQRQGSEAFF. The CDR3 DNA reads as TGTGCCAGCAGCCAAAGACAAGGGTCTGAAGCTTTCTTT.

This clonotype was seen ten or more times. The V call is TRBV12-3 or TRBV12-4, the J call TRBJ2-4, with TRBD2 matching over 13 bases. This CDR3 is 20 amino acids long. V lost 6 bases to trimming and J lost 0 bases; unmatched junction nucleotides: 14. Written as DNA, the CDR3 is TGTGCCAGCAGCCACTACTCACTAGCGGGGGGGACATTAGCCAAAAACATTCAGTACTTC. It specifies CASSHYSLAGGTLAKNIQYF.

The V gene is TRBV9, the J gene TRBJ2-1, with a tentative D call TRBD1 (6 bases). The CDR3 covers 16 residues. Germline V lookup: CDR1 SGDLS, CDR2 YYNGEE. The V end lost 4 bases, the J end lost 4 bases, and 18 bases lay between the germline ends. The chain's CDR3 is CASSPPTGPRYNEQFF. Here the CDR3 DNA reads TGTGCCAGCAGCCCTCCCACAGGGCCAAGGTACAATGAGCAGTTCTTC.

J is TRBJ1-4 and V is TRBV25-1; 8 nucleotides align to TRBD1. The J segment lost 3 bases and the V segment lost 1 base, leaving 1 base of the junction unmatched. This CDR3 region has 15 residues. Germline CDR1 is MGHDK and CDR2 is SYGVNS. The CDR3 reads CASSESTGANEKLFF. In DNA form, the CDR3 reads TGTGCCAGCAGTGAATCGACAGGGGCTAATGAAAAACTGTTTTTT.

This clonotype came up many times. CDR3 nucleotides: TGCAGTGCTAGGTGGGGGGGAGGACAAGAGACCCAGTACTTC. Its translation is CSARWGGGQETQYF. The rearrangement links TRBV20-1 to TRBJ2-5; 7 bases align to TRBD2. Germline values: CDR1 DFQATT, CDR2 SNEGSKA (reference sequence). After removal of 3 bases from V and 2 bases from J, the junction contained 6 bases not matched to a gene. The CDR3 length is 14 residues.

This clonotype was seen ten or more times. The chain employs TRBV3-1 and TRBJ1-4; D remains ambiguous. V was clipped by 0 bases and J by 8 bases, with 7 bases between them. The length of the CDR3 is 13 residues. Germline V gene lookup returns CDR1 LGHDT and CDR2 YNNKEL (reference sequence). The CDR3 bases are TGTGCCAGCAGCCAAGATATGGTCGAAAAACTGTTTTTT. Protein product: CASSQDMVEKLFF.

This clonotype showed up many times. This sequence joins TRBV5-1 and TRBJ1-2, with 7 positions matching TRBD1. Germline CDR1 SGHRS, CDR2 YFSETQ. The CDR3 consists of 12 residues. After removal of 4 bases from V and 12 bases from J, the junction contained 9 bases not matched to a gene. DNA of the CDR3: TGCGCCAGCAGCGACCGGACAGGCTTGGACACCTTC. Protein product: CASSDRTGLDTF. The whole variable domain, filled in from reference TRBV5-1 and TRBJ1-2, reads KAGVTQTPRYLIKTRGQQVTLSCSPISGHRSVSWYQQTPGQGLQFLFEYFSETQRNKGNFPGRFSGRQFSNSRSEMNVSTLELGDSALYLCASSDRTGLDTFGSGTRLTVV.